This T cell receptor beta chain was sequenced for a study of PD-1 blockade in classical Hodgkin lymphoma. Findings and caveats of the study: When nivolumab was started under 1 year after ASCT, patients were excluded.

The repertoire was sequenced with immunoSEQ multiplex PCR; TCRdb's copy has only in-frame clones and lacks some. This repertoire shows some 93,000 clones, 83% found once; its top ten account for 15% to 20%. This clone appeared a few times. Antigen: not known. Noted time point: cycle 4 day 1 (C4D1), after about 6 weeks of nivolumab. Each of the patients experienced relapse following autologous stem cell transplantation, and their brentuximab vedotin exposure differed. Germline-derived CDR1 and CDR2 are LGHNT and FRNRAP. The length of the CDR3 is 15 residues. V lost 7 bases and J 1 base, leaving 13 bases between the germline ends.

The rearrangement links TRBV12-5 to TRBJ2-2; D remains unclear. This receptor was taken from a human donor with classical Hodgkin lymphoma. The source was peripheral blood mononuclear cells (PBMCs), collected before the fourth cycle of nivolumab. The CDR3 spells CASAPSTGNTGELFF. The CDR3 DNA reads TGTGCTAGTGCCCCAAGTACTGGGAACACCGGGGAGCTGTTTTTT.